Sequencing of this TCR beta chain was carried out in a study of cytomegalovirus exposure and HLA in healthy donors. Study background: Samples from HLA-typed donors yielded approximately 80 million unique TCRs in an early data release.

Study-level points and caveats: In terms of immune exposure information, only CMV serostatus was available. In a later analysis, across HLA loci, associated TCR counts were highest for DRB1, lowest for HLA-C.

Regarding this clone: Its antigen is unidentified.

PCR primers comprised 60 Vbeta and 13 Jbeta primers. Assay: immunoSEQ multiplex PCR; the TCRdb copy retains only in-frame clones and omits some. This sample has some 100,000 clones; just under 70% occur once, and the top ten carry 5% to 7%. The source of this sequence is a woman in her 70s in good health and CMV-seropositive. Sequencing was carried out using PBMCs.

The CDR3 loop is CASSTSLFGYEQYF. CDR3 bases: TGTGCCAGCAGTACTAGCTTGTTCGGCTACGAGCAGTACTTC. This chain uses TRBV6-6 with TRBJ2-7, with D tentatively TRBD2 (6 bases). CDR1 and CDR2 (germline): MNHNY, SVGAGI (reference sequence). This CDR3 is 14 amino acids long. The ends were cut back, 5 bases at V and 3 bases at J, with 14 bases in the middle.